This T cell receptor beta chain came from a study of response to subunit inactivated influenza vaccine. Findings and limits, study-wide: New T cells are recruited in small numbers by each seasonal influenza vaccination, according to the authors' suggestion.

This clonotype was observed a handful of times. What it binds is not known. TCRdb reprocessed the RT-PCR reads with MiXCR, giving one entry per CDR3 protein. The sample contains about 500,000 distinct CDR3 sequences, approximately 6.9% of which appear only once. This CDR3 contains 16 residues. The V gene lost 0 bases and the J gene lost 5 bases, with 16 bases spanning the gap. CDR1 is LGHNA and CDR2 is YSLEER in the germline V gene. The material was PBMCs from blood, obtained approximately 25 months after vaccination. The chain combines TRBV4-3 with TRBJ1-1; tentative D call: TRBD1 (6 bases). This receptor was identified in a man aged 50 to 75 who received an inactivated influenza vaccine. The CDR3 protein is CASSQDYPGESTEAFF. The CDR3 DNA reads TGCGCCAGCAGCCAAGATTATCCAGGGGAGAGTACTGAAGCTTTCTTT.